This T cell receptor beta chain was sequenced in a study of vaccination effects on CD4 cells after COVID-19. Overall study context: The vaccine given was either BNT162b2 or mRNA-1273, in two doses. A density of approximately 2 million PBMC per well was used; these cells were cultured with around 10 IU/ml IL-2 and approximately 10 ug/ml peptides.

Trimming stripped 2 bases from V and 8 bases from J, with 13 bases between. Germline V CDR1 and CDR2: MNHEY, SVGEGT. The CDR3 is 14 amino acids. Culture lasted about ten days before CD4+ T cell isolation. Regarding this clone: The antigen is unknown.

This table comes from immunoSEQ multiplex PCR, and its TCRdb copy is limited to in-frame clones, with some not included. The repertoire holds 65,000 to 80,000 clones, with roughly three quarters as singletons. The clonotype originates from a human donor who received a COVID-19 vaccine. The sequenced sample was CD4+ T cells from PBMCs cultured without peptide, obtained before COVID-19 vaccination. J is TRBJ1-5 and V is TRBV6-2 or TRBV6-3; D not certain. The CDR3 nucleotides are TGTGCCAGCAGTTACGTAGCGGTTCGTGAGCCCCAGCATTTT. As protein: CASSYVAVREPQHF.